This T cell receptor beta chain was identified in a study of blood T cell repertoires in COVID-19 (dated by TCRdb to about 2020). With respect to the entire study: Collaborator samples came from the United States, Italy and Spain and covered acute and convalescent phases of COVID-19. The prospective study material was composed of cDNA or gDNA derived from T cells, B-cell-depleted T cells, or PBMCs. The dataset comprised deeply sampled blood TCRbeta repertoires from subjects exposed to, actively infected with, or recovered from COVID-19. The repertoires were released in a freely available public database meant as a resource for research on the immune response to SARS-CoV-2. Samples were obtained from the ongoing ImmuneRACE study (first 160 participants) and from some 1,200 subjects provided by 6 global collaborators. A de-identified subject ID, COVID-19 status, age in years and sex were almost always included in the sample metadata. Where HLA class I and class II types were available, the types were taken from metadata supplied by the sample provider, not from assay-based typing. The paper's findings and limits, for the study overall: The quantity of clinical and demographic metadata differed by source and by participant and was supplied without curation.

TCRbeta CDR3 regions were amplified from genomic DNA by means of the immunoSEQ Assay, a bias-controlled multiplex PCR. In the authors' own workflow: Nucleated cell counts per sample were estimated from amplification of reference gene primers within the assay. Sequence reads were collapsed and filtered to measure the absolute abundance of every unique TCRbeta CDR3 rearrangement. For each sample, productive Simpson clonality was calculated by taking the square root of Simpson's diversity index across productive rearrangements. The immuneACCESS repertoire file appears here via TCRdb, limited to in-frame rearrangements. These files lack a portion of the clones; in checked studies, under half of the deficit traces to unresolved V genes, and the cause of the others is not known. Clone size and the V and J calls come from that table; the DNA yielded D and trimming. The sample table shows approximately 120,000 clones, and approximately 85% are seen once. Around 5% of the sample comes from the top ten.

As regards this clone: This receptor's antigen is unknown. No qualities accompany the bases; no much larger clone lies one base away.

Each collaborating institution followed its own protocols to collect whole blood in K2EDTA tubes. For TCRbeta analysis, collaborators shipped samples in one of three forms: frozen whole blood, isolated PBMCs, or DNA extracted from either of those sample types. The sequenced material came from peripheral blood. The source is a human donor in a cohort sampled during active COVID-19.

The DNA sequence is given as TGCGCCAGCAGAATGATAGGGGCCCCTTCAACTAATGAAAAACTGTTTTTT. It is translated as CASRMIGAPSTNEKLFF. The sequence joins TRBV5-1 to TRBJ1-4; perhaps TRBD1 is the D gene, with 5 bases matching. Measured from the cysteine to the phenylalanine, the CDR3 is 17 residues long. The sequence is cut down to CDR3 DNA, 51 bases in frame from base 1. V sheds 5 bases and J sheds 0 bases, leaving 17 bases between their ends. CDR1 and CDR2 (SGHRS, YFSETQ) derive from the germline V gene.